Presented here are 15 T cell receptor beta chains from one specimen sequenced in a study of cytomegalovirus exposure and HLA in healthy donors. Primers for the PCR totalled 60 Vbeta and 13 Jbeta. The protocol was immunoSEQ multiplex PCR, while the TCRdb copy is restricted to in-frame clones and leaves out a portion. The sample includes some 200,000 clones, roughly four fifths of them seen just once. Sequencing was performed on PBMCs. All receptors come from a man aged 50 to 59 in good health and CMV-seronegative.

This clone was observed a handful of times. The J gene is TRBJ2-6, the V gene TRBV6-1, with D maybe TRBD2 (6 bases). The CDR3 loop spans 15 amino acids. In germline, CDR1 is MNHNS, CDR2 SASEGT. V was clipped by 5 bases and J by 1 base, with 9 bases between them. CDR3 sequence reads: CASSTSRSGANVLTF. The DNA of the CDR3 is TGTGCCAGCAGTACTAGCCGTTCTGGGGCCAACGTCCTGACTTTC.

V gene TRBV18 combines with J gene TRBJ2-5; 7 nucleotides line up with TRBD1. The CDR3 has 14 residues. CDR1 and CDR2 from the germline V gene are KGHSH and LQKENI. V gave up 3 bases and J gave up 1 base; unmatched junction bases: 2. This chain's CDR3 is CASSPRDSQETQYF. The DNA for the CDR3 is TGTGCCAGCTCACCCCGGGACAGCCAAGAGACCCAGTACTTC.

V and J are TRBV5-1 and TRBJ2-3; TRBD2 aligns across 10 bases. After removal of 1 base from V and 6 bases from J, the junction contained 11 bases not matched to a gene. CDR3 length: 17 residues. Germline V gene lookup returns CDR1 SGHRS and CDR2 YFSETQ. The CDR3 bases are TGCGCCAGCAGCTTGAGCCAGCGGGGGGGATCAGGGGATACGCAGTATTTT. Protein sequence: CASSLSQRGGSGDTQYF.

V usage is TRBV4-2 and J usage is TRBJ1-4; a possible D gene is TRBD1 (5 bases). The V gene's germline CDR1 is LGHNA and CDR2 YNFKEQ. V shed 10 bases and J shed 7 bases, with 19 bases lying between them. CDR3 size: 14 residues. CDR3 nucleotides: TGTGCCACCGCCGACGCCCAGGGTACTGAAAAACTGTTTTTT. Translated, it gives CATADAQGTEKLFF.

The chain links TRBV7-9 to TRBJ1-3; 8 bases fit TRBD1. Germline V CDR1 and CDR2: SEHNR, FQNEAQ (reference sequence). V dropped 3 bases and J dropped 2; count of bases not matched to a gene: 0. This CDR3 has 14 amino acids. The CDR3 DNA is TGTGCCAGCAGCTTGACAGGGGCTGGAAACACCATATATTTT. It yields the protein CASSLTGAGNTIYF. The entire variable domain, with the rest obtained from reference TRBV7-9 and TRBJ1-3, is as follows: DTGVSQNPRHKITKRGQNVTFRCDPISEHNRLYWYRQTLGQGPEFLTYFQNEAQLEKSRLLSDRFSAERPKGSFSTLEIQRTEQGDSAMYLCASSLTGAGNTIYFGEGSWLTVV.

V and J are TRBV6-1 and TRBJ2-1; TRBD1 matches at 9 bases. The germline CDR1 and CDR2 sequences are MNHNS and SASEGT. With 4 bases clipped from V and 5 bases from J, the junction kept 3 bases outside the gene matches. The CDR3 totals 14 residues. The CDR3 loop reads CASSGGTGNNEQFF. The CDR3 bases are TGTGCCAGCAGTGGGGGGACAGGGAACAATGAGCAGTTCTTC.

This chain uses TRBV6-5 with TRBJ1-1; 11 bases align to TRBD1. J was trimmed by 6 bases and V by 5 bases; bases with no gene match: 2. The CDR3 runs to 13 residues. Germline V gene lookup returns CDR1 MNHEY and CDR2 SVGAGI. This CDR3 reads CASSPGQGAEAFF. In nucleotides, the CDR3 is TGTGCCAGCAGTCCGGGACAGGGGGCTGAAGCTTTCTTT.

The chain joins TRBV5-1 to TRBJ2-5; D perhaps matches TRBD1 (5 bases). The germline V gene encodes CDR1 SGHRS and CDR2 YFSETQ. This CDR3 contains 13 residues. Trimming removed 5 bases from V and 2 bases from J, with 10 bases in between. Here the CDR3 reads CASRGQPQETQYF. The CDR3 region has the DNA TGCGCCAGCAGGGGGCAGCCTCAAGAGACCCAGTACTTC. Using reference TRBV5-1 and TRBJ2-5 for the parts outside the CDR3, the full variable domain is KAGVTQTPRYLIKTRGQQVTLSCSPISGHRSVSWYQQTPGQGLQFLFEYFSETQRNKGNFPGRFSGRQFSNSRSEMNVSTLELGDSALYLCASRGQPQETQYFGPGTRLLVL.

Of note for this clone: This specimen includes other DNA sequences encoding the same CDR3. The chain recombines TRBV7-6 with TRBJ1-4; TRBD1 matches 8 bases. Germline V gene data show CDR1 as SGHVS and CDR2 as FNYEAQ. The CDR3 runs 14 residues. V dropped 1 base and J dropped 7; count of bases not matched to a gene: 2. The CDR3 protein is CASSLGQGREKLFF. The DNA for the CDR3 is TGTGCCAGCAGCTTAGGACAGGGGCGTGAAAAACTGTTTTTT.

The chain employs TRBV11-3 and TRBJ1-4; D gene uncertain. V gave up 8 bases and J gave up 8 bases, with 15 bases separating them. CDR3 length: 13 residues. Germline loops: CDR1 SGHNT, CDR2 YENEEA. DNA for the CDR3: TGTGCCAGCGCGGAAGACCCGGGAGAAAAACTGTTTTTT. Translating it yields CASAEDPGEKLFF.

The rearrangement joins TRBV5-5 to TRBJ2-5, with no clear D. Germline assignment: CDR1 SGHKS and CDR2 YYEKEE (reference sequence). This CDR3 is built from 12 residues. V gave up 1 base and J gave up 5 bases, with 6 bases separating them. CDR3 bases: TGTGCCAGCAGCTTGTTCTCTGAGACCCAGTACTTC. It codes for CASSLFSETQYF.

J is TRBJ2-7 and V is TRBV5-8; 10 nucleotides match TRBD1. The V segment lost 10 bases and the J segment 5 bases; nucleotides outside the gene matches: 6. The germline V gene has CDR1 SGHTS and CDR2 YDEGEE. The CDR3 extends over 12 amino acids. CDR3 loop: CASEGQGNEQYF. In DNA, the CDR3 is TGTGCCTCGGAGGGACAGGGGAACGAGCAGTACTTC.

This clone came up a few times. V is TRBV4-1 and J is TRBJ1-5, with 8 nucleotides matching TRBD1. This CDR3 is 15 amino acids long. Germline V CDR1 and CDR2: MGHRA, YSYEKL. After removal of 4 bases from V and 3 bases from J, the junction contained 5 bases not matched to a gene. DNA for the CDR3: TGCGCCAGCAGCCCGCAGGGGGCCTCCAATCAGCCCCAGCATTTT. Translated, it gives CASSPQGASNQPQHF.

This clone was seen a few times. This rearrangement joins TRBV6-1 to TRBJ1-5; 9 bases agree with TRBD1. The V gene end was trimmed by 9 bases and the J gene end by 3 bases; junction bases not matched to a gene: 9. Germline lookup yields CDR1 MNHNS and CDR2 SASEGT. The CDR3 contains 15 residues. CDR3 nucleotide sequence: TGTGCCAGTCTCCCGGGACAGGGATACAATCAGCCCCAGCATTTT. This gives the protein CASLPGQGYNQPQHF.

The rearrangement uses TRBV12-5 and TRBJ2-7, with 9 bases aligning to TRBD1. CDR3 length equals 15 residues. V trimming: 3 bases; J trimming: 2 bases; junction bases outside the gene matches: 5. CDR1 is LGHNT, CDR2 FRNRAP, per germline. The CDR3 here is CASGFWDRVTYEQYF. The DNA of the CDR3 is TGTGCTAGTGGTTTTTGGGACAGGGTCACCTACGAGCAGTACTTC.